These 16 T cell receptor beta chains were all obtained from the same sample, sequenced in a study of cytomegalovirus exposure and HLA in healthy donors. Researchers ran the PCR with 60 Vbeta and 13 Jbeta primers. The protocol was immunoSEQ multiplex PCR, while the TCRdb copy is restricted to in-frame clones and leaves out a portion. The data contain under 110,000 clones, around 79% of them seen just once; the ten biggest clones take up under 2%. Sequencing input: PBMCs. These TCRs come from a woman aged 40 to 50 in good health and CMV-seronegative.

The gene calls are TRBV7-8 and TRBJ2-7, with TRBD1 identical over 8 bases. The junction had 4 bases not matched to a gene; V was cut back by 3 bases and J by 12 bases. CDR1 and CDR2 (germline): SGHVS, FQNEAQ. The CDR3 contains 11 residues. The CDR3 protein is CASSLTTGAYF. In DNA form, the CDR3 reads TGTGCCAGCAGCTTGACGACAGGGGCGTACTTC.

The sample holds a few counts of this clone. The V gene is TRBV18, the J gene TRBJ2-3; 7 nucleotides agree with TRBD2. This CDR3 is 14 amino acids long. Germline V CDR1 and CDR2: KGHSH, LQKENI. The V segment lost 0 bases and the J segment 6 bases; nucleotides outside the gene matches: 3. The CDR3 DNA follows: TGTGCCAGCTCACCACCGATGGGGGGGGATACGCAGTATTTT. It yields the protein CASSPPMGGDTQYF.

The V and J genes are TRBV9 and TRBJ1-2; 7 bases match TRBD1. The CDR3 runs 12 residues. Germline CDR1 is SGDLS and CDR2 is YYNGEE. The J segment lost 6 bases and the V segment lost 3 bases, leaving 2 bases of the junction unmatched. The CDR3 DNA follows: TGTGCCAGCAGCGAGACAGGGCATGGCTACACCTTC. The encoded protein is CASSETGHGYTF. Filled out from reference TRBV9 and TRBJ1-2, the complete variable domain reads DSGVTQTPKHLITATGQRVTLRCSPRSGDLSVYWYQQSLDQGLQFLIQYYNGEERAKGNILERFSAQQFPDLHSELNLSSLELGDSALYFCASSETGHGYTFGSGTRLTVV.

This chain joins TRBV7-8 and TRBJ2-7; TRBD1 matches at 9 bases. Germline CDR1 reads SGHVS; CDR2 reads FQNEAQ. The CDR3 totals 16 residues. Trimming at V came to 4 bases and at J to 6 bases, leaving 13 bases not matched to a gene. CDR3 DNA sequence: TGTGCCAGCAGCTGGTATGAGACAGGGGGTGGGTGCGAGCAGTACTTC. It yields the protein CASSWYETGGGCEQYF.

The chain carries TRBV5-4 and TRBJ2-5; 15 bases line up with TRBD2. CDR3 length equals 16 residues. With 4 bases clipped from V and 2 bases from J, the junction kept 3 bases outside the gene matches. Per the germline V gene, CDR1 is SGHNT and CDR2 is YYREEE (reference sequence). CDR3 DNA: TGTGCCAGCAGCCAAGGACTAGCGGGGGGGCAAGAGACCCAGTACTTC. Residues: CASSQGLAGGQETQYF. Full variable domain (remainder filled in from reference TRBV5-4 and TRBJ2-5): ETGVTQSPTHLIKTRGQQVTLRCSSQSGHNTVSWYQQALGQGPQFIFQYYREEENGRGNFPPRFSGLQFPNYSSELNVNALELDDSALYLCASSQGLAGGQETQYFGPGTRLLVL.

This clone was seen only a few times. The genes are TRBV5-1 and TRBJ2-3; no reliable D call. The CDR3 length is 14 residues. The germline V and J ends were trimmed by 4 bases and 6 bases, with 15 bases remaining between them. Germline V gene data show CDR1 as SGHRS and CDR2 as YFSETQ. CDR3: CASSPRSDADTQYF. The CDR3 DNA reads TGCGCCAGCAGCCCGCGATCCGATGCGGATACGCAGTATTTT.

The chain employs TRBV27 and TRBJ2-1; D gene unclear. Germline V lookup: CDR1 MNHEY, CDR2 SMNVEV (reference sequence). CDR3 length: 12 residues. V gave up 5 bases and J gave up 2 bases, with 4 bases separating them. The CDR3 protein is CASSPAYNEQFF. CDR3 DNA: TGTGCCAGCAGTCCCGCCTACAATGAGCAGTTCTTC.

The J gene is TRBJ1-6, the V gene TRBV4-3, with 7 bases matching TRBD1. J was trimmed by 8 bases and V by 3 bases; bases with no gene match: 10. Germline CDR1 reads LGHNA; CDR2 reads YSLEER. This CDR3 has 16 amino acids. The CDR3 coding sequence is TGCGCCAGCAGCCACGGACAGGCCTCTGGATATTCACCCCTCCACTTT. As protein: CASSHGQASGYSPLHF.

The chain has TRBV19 and TRBJ1-5; 8 positions agree with TRBD1. This CDR3 contains 17 residues. Germline assignment: CDR1 LNHDA and CDR2 SQIVND (reference sequence). The V and J ends lost 4 bases and 0 bases, in that order; junction bases with no gene match: 8. The CDR3, as DNA: TGTGCCAGTAGTAGGTTGGACAGGGAGGTTAGCAATCAGCCCCAGCATTTT. Translated: CASSRLDREVSNQPQHF.

The chain employs TRBV9 and TRBJ2-3; 7 nucleotides match TRBD2. The ends lost 4 bases at V and 1 base at J; junction bases unmatched: 6. This CDR3 has 15 amino acids. Germline CDR1 SGDLS, CDR2 YYNGEE. CDR3 sequence reads: CASSPLASGTDTQYF. CDR3 sequence (DNA): TGTGCCAGCAGCCCACTAGCGAGTGGCACAGATACGCAGTATTTT.

The chain has TRBV29-1 and TRBJ1-2, with D possibly matching TRBD1 (5 bases). In germline, CDR1 is SQVTM, CDR2 ANQGSEA. The CDR3 has 15 amino acids. The ends were cut back, 2 bases at V and 8 bases at J, with 21 bases in the middle. CDR3 amino acids: CSVESGQGRLGGYTF. The CDR3 DNA reads TGCAGCGTTGAATCCGGGCAGGGCCGGTTGGGGGGCTACACCTTC.

This clone was counted only a few times. The chain has TRBV10-3 and TRBJ1-3; D gene ambiguous. V was clipped by 8 bases and J by 0 bases, with 8 bases between them. This CDR3 has 13 amino acids. The V gene's germline CDR1 is ENHRY and CDR2 SYGVKD. The CDR3 region is CAIGGISGNTIYF. CDR3 nucleotide sequence: TGTGCCATCGGCGGGATCTCTGGAAACACCATATATTTT.

The rearrangement joins TRBV2 to TRBJ2-7; 11 nucleotides agree with TRBD1. The CDR3 runs 15 residues. After removal of 10 bases from V and 5 bases from J, the junction contained 13 bases not matched to a gene. CDR1 is SNHLY and CDR2 is FYNNEI in the germline V gene. The CDR3 coding sequence is TGTGCCAACTCCCGTTCAGGGGGACAGGGGGACGAGCAGTACTTC. Translation gives CANSRSGGQGDEQYF. Looking up the rest from reference TRBV2 and TRBJ2-7 gives the full variable domain: EPEVTQTPSHQVTQMGQEVILRCVPISNHLYFYWYRQILGQKVEFLVSFYNNEISEKSEIFDDQFSVERPDGSNFTLKIRSTKLEDSAMYFCANSRSGGQGDEQYFGPGTRLTVT.

This clone was observed a few times. The genes are TRBV19 and TRBJ2-5, with D perhaps matching TRBD1 (7 bases). There are 12 residues in the CDR3. V was trimmed by 4 bases and J by 5 bases, leaving 8 bases between them. Germline V gene data show CDR1 as LNHDA and CDR2 as SQIVND (reference sequence). The CDR3 spells CASSTGGETQYF. In DNA form, the CDR3 reads TGTGCCAGTAGTACAGGGGGGGAGACCCAGTACTTC.

Written as DNA, the CDR3 is TGCGCCAGCATCGTTGGCGGGAGAGACACCGGGGAGCTGTTTTTT. This gives the protein CASIVGGRDTGELFF. The J gene is TRBJ2-2, the V gene TRBV10-1; the match to TRBD2 covers 7 bases. This CDR3 is built from 15 residues. Per germline, CDR1 WNHNN and CDR2 SYGVQD (reference sequence). Trimming cost V 7 bases and J 3 bases; bases outside gene matches: 8.

Of note for this clone: An end of the junction differs from the germline gene, which may be a read error. V gene TRBV7-9 combines with J gene TRBJ1-1; 7 nucleotides agree with TRBD1. This CDR3 is built from 14 residues. CDR1 is SEHNR and CDR2 is FQNEAQ in the germline V gene (reference sequence). As DNA, the CDR3 is TGTTCCAGCAGCCGAGAGACAGGGCTAACCGAAGCTTTCTTT. It is translated as CSSSRETGLTEAFF. Together with reference TRBV7-9 and TRBJ1-1, the CDR3 gives the full variable domain: DTGVSQNPRHKITKRGQNVTFRCDPISEHNRLYWYRQTLGQGPEFLTYFQNEAQLEKSRLLSDRFSAERPKGSFSTLEIQRTEQGDSAMYLCSSSRETGLTEAFFGQGTRLTVV.